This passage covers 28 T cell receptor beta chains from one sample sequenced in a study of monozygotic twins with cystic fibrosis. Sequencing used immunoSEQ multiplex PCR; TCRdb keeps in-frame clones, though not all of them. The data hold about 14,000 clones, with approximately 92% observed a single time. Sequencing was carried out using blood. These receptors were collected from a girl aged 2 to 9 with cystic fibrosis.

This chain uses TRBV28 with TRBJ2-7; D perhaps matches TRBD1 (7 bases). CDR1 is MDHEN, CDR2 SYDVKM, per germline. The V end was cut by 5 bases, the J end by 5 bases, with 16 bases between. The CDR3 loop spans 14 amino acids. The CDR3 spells CASSPGGQYDEQYF. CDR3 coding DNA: TGTGCCAGCAGTCCAGGGGGGCAGTACGACGAGCAGTACTTC.

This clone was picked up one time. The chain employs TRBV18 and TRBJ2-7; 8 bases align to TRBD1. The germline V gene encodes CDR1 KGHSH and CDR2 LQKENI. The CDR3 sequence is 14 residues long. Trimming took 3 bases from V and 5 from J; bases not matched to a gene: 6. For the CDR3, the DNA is TGTGCCAGCTCACCCGTCAGGGGGCGACACGAGCAGTACTTC. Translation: CASSPVRGRHEQYF.

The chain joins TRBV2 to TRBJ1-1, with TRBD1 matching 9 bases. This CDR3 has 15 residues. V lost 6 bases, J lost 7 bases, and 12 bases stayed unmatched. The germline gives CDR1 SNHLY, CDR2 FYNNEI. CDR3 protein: CASRQGTGLRVEAFF. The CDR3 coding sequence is TGTGCCAGCAGGCAAGGGACAGGGCTTCGAGTTGAAGCTTTCTTT.

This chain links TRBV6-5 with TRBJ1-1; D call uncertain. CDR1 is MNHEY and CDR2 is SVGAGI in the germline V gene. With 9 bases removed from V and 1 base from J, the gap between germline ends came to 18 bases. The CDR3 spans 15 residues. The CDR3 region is CARIAARWANTEAFF. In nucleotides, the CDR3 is TGTGCCAGAATTGCCGCCAGATGGGCGAACACTGAAGCTTTCTTT.

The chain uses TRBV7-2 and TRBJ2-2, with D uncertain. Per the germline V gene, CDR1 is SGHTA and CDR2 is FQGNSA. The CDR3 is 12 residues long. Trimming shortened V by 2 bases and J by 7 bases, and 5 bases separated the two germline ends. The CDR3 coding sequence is TGTGCCAGCAGCTTAAATCACGGGGAGCTGTTTTTT. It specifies CASSLNHGELFF.

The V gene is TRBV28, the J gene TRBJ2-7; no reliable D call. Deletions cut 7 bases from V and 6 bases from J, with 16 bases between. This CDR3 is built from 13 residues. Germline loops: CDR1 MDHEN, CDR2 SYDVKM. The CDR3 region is CASITYPSPEQYF. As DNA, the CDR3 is TGTGCCAGCATTACTTACCCCAGTCCCGAGCAGTACTTC. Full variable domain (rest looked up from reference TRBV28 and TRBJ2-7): DVKVTQSSRYLVKRTGEKVFLECVQDMDHENMFWYRQDPGLGLRLIYFSYDVKMKEKGDIPEGYSVSREKKERFSLILESASTNQTSMYLCASITYPSPEQYFGPGTRLTVT.

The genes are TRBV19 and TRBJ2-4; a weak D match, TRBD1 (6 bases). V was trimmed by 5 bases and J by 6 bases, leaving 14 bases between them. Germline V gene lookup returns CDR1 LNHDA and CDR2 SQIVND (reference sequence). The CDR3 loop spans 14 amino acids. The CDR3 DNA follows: TGTGCCAGTAGTTTCATGGGACAACCAAACATTCAGTACTTC. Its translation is CASSFMGQPNIQYF.

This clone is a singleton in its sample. Written as DNA, the CDR3 is TGTGCCATCAGGGGGGACGGGAGACAGAGCTCCTACAATGAGCAGTTCTTC. This gives the protein CAIRGDGRQSSYNEQFF. This chain joins TRBV10-3 and TRBJ2-1; a possible D gene is TRBD2 (6 bases). Germline CDR1 reads ENHRY; CDR2 reads SYGVKD. The CDR3 covers 17 residues. With 6 bases removed from V and 0 bases from J, the gap between germline ends came to 18 bases.

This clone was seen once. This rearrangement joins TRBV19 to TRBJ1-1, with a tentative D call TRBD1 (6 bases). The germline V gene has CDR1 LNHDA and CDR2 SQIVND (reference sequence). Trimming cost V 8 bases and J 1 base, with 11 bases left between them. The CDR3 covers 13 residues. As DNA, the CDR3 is TGTGCCAGTGGGTGGACAGCGAACACTGAAGCTTTCTTT. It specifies CASGWTANTEAFF.

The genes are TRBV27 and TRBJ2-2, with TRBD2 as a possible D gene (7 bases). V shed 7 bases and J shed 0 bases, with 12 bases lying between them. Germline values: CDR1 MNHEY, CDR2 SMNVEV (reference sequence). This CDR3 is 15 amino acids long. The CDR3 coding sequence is TGTGCCAGCACCTGGGGGGGCGCGAACACCGGGGAGCTGTTTTTT. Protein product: CASTWGGANTGELFF.

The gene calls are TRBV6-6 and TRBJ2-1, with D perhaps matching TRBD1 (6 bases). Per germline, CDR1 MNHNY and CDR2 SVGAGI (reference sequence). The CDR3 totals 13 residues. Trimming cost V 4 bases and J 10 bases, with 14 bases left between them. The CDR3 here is CASSSFRTEEQFF. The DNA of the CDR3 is TGTGCCAGCAGTTCCTTCAGGACAGAAGAGCAGTTCTTC.

In DNA, the CDR3 is TGTGCCGCATCACAGGGGGTTCTCAACACCATATATTTT. This codes for CAASQGVLNTIYF. V and J are TRBV2 and TRBJ1-3, with 8 bases identical to TRBD1. Looked up from germline, CDR1 is SNHLY and CDR2 is FYNNEI. V lost 11 bases, J lost 7 bases, and 10 bases stayed unmatched. The CDR3 totals 13 residues.

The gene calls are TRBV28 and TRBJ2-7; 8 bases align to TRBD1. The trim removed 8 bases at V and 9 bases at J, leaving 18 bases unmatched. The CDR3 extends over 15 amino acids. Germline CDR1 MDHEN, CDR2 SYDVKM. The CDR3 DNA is TGTGCCAGCGCCCAGACAGGGGAGGAACTCGAGGGGCAGTACTTC. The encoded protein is CASAQTGEELEGQYF.

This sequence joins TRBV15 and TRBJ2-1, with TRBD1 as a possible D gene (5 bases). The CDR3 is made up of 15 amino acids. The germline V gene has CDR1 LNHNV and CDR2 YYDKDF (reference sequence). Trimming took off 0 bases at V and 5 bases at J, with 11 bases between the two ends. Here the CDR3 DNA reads TGTGCCACCAGCAGAGAAAGGGGTTTTAACAATGAGCAGTTCTTC. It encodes CATSRERGFNNEQFF.

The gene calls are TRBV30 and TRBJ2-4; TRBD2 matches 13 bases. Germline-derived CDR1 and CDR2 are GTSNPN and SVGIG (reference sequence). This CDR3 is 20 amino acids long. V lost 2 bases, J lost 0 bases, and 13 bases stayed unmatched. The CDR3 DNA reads TGTGCCTGGAGTCCAAACCCGGGACTAGCGGGATTTAAAGCCAAAAACATTCAGTACTTC. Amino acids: CAWSPNPGLAGFKAKNIQYF. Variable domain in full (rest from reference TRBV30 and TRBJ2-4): SQTIHQWPATLVQPVGSPLSLECTVEGTSNPNLYWYRQAAGRGLQLLFYSVGIGQISSEVPQNLSASRPQDRQFILSSKKLLLSDSGFYLCAWSPNPGLAGFKAKNIQYFGAGTRLSVL.

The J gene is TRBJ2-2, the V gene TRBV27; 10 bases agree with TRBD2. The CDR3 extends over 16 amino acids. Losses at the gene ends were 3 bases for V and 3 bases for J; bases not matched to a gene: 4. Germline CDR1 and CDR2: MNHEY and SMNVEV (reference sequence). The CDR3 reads CASSFGTSEDTGELFF. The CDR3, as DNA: TGTGCCAGCAGTTTCGGGACTAGCGAAGACACCGGGGAGCTGTTTTTT.

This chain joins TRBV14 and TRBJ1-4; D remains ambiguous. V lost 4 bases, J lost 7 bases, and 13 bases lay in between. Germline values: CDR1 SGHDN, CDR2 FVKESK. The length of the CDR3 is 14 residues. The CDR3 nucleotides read TGTGCCAGCAGCCTTGTAGGTTACAGTGAAAAACTGTTTTTT. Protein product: CASSLVGYSEKLFF.

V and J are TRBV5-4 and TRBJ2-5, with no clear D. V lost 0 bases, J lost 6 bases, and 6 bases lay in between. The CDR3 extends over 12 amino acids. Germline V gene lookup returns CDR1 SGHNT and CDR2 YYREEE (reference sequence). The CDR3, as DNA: TGTGCCAGCAGCTTGGACGTCCAGACCCAGTACTTC. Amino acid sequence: CASSLDVQTQYF.

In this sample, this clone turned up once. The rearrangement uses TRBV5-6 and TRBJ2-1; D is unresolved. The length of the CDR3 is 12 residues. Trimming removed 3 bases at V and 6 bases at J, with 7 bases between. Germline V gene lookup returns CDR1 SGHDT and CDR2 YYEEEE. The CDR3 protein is CASSSGFNEQFF. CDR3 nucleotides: TGTGCCAGCAGCTCCGGATTCAATGAGCAGTTCTTC. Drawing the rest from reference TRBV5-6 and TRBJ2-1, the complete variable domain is DAGVTQSPTHLIKTRGQQVTLRCSPKSGHDTVSWYQQALGQGPQFIFQYYEEEERQRGNFPDRFSGHQFPNYSSELNVNALLLGDSALYLCASSSGFNEQFFGPGTRLTVL.

The CDR3 reads CASSPKGLSTEAFF. The CDR3, as DNA: TGTGCCAGCTCACCGAAGGGCTTGTCCACTGAAGCTTTCTTT. V gene TRBV18 combines with J gene TRBJ1-1; D is undetermined. V was shortened by 3 bases and J by 4 bases, with 12 bases between the two germline ends. Germline CDR1 is KGHSH and CDR2 is LQKENI. CDR3 length: 14 amino acids. Combining the CDR3 with reference TRBV18 and TRBJ1-1 gives the whole variable domain NAGVMQNPRHLVRRRGQEARLRCSPMKGHSHVYWYRQLPEEGLKFMVYLQKENIIDESGMPKERFSAEFPKEGPSILRIQQVVRGDSAAYFCASSPKGLSTEAFFGQGTRLTVV.

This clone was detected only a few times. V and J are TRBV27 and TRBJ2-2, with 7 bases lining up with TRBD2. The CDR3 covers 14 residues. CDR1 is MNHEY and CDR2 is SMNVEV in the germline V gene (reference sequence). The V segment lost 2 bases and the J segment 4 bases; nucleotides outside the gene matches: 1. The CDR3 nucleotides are TGTGCCAGCAGTTTAGGACTAGTCACCGGGGAGCTGTTTTTT. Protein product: CASSLGLVTGELFF.

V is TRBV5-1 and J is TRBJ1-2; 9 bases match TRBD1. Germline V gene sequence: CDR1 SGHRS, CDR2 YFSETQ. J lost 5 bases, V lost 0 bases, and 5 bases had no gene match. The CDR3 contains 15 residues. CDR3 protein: CASSLVGQGGYGYTF. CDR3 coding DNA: TGCGCCAGCAGCTTGGTGGGACAGGGTGGATATGGCTACACCTTC.

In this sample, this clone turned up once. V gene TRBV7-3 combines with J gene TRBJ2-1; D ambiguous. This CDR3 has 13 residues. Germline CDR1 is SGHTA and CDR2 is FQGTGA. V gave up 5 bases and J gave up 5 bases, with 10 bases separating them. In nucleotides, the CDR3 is TGTGCCAGCAGCCCAGATCCCAACAATGAGCAGTTCTTC. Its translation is CASSPDPNNEQFF.

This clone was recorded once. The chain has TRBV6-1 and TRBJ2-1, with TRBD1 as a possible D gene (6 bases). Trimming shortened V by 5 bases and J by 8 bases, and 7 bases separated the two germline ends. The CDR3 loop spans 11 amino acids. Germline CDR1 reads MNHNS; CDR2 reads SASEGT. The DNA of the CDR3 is TGTGCCAGCAGTCGGACAGATGAGCAGTTCTTC. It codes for CASSRTDEQFF.

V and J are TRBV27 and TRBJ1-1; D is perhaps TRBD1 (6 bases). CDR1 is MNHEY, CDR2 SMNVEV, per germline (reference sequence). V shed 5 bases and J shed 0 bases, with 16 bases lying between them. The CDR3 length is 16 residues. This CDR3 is CASSLARGDMNTEAFF. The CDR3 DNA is TGTGCCAGCAGTCTCGCCCGAGGGGACATGAACACTGAAGCTTTCTTT.

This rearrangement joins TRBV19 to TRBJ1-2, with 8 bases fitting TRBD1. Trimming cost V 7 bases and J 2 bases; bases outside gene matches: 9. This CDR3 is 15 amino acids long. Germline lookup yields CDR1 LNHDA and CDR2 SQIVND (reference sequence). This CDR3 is CASKPGQGTNYGYTF. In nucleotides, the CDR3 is TGTGCCAGTAAACCCGGACAGGGTACCAACTATGGCTACACCTTC. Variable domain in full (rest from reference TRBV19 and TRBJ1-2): DGGITQSPKYLFRKEGQNVTLSCEQNLNHDAMYWYRQDPGQGLRLIYYSQIVNDFQKGDIAEGYSVSREKKESFPLTVTSAQKNPTAFYLCASKPGQGTNYGYTFGSGTRLTVV.

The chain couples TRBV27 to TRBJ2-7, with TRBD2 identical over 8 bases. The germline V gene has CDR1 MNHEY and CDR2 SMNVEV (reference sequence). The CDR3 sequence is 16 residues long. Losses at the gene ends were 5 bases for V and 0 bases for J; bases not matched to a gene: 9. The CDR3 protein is CASSPLLAGISYEQYF. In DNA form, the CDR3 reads TGTGCCAGCAGTCCCCTCTTAGCGGGGATCTCCTACGAGCAGTACTTC.

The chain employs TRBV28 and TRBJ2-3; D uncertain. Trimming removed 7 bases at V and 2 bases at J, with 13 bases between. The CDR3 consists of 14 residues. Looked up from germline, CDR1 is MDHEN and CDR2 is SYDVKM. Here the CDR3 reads CASTTAGFTDTQYF. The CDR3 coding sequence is TGTGCCAGCACCACGGCCGGGTTCACAGATACGCAGTATTTT. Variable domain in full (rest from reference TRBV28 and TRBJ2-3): DVKVTQSSRYLVKRTGEKVFLECVQDMDHENMFWYRQDPGLGLRLIYFSYDVKMKEKGDIPEGYSVSREKKERFSLILESASTNQTSMYLCASTTAGFTDTQYFGPGTRLTVL.